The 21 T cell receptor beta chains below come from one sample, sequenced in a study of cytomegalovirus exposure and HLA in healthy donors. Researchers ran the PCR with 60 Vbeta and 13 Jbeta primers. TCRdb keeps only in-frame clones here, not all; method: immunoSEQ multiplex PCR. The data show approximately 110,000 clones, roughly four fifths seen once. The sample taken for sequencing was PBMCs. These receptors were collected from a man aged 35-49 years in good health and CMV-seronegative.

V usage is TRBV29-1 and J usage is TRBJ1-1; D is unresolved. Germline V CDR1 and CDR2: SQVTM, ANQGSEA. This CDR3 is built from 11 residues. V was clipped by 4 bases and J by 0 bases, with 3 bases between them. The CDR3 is CSVVLNTEAFF. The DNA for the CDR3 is TGCAGCGTTGTATTGAACACTGAAGCTTTCTTT.

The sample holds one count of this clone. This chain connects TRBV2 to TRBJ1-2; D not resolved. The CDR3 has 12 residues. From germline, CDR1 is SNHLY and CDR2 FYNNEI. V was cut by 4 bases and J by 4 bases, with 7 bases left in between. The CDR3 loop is CASSGDSYGYTF. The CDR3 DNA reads TGTGCCAGCAGTGGTGATAGCTATGGCTACACCTTC.

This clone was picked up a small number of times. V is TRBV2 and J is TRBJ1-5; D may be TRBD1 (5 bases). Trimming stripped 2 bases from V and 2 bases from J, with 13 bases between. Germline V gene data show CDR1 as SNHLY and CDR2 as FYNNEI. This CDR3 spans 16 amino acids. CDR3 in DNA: TGTGCCAGCAGTGAAAAGTGGGGACTGGGCAATCAGCCCCAGCATTTT. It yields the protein CASSEKWGLGNQPQHF.

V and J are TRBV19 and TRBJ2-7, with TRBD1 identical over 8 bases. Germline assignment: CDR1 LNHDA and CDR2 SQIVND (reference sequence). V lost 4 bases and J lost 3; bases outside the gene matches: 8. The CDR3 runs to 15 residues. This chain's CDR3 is CASSNRQGTIYEQYF. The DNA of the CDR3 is TGTGCCAGTAGTAATAGACAGGGGACGATCTACGAGCAGTACTTC.

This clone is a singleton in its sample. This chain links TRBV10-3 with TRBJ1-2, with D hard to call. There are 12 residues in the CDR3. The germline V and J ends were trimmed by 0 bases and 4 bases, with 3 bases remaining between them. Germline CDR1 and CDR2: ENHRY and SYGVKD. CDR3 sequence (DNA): TGTGCCATCAGTGAGTCGGCCTATGGCTACACCTTC. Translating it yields CAISESAYGYTF.

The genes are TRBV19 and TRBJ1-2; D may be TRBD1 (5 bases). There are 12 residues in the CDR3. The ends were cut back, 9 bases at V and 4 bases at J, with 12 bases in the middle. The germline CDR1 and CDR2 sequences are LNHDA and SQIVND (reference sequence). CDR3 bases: TGTGCCAGCAACATGGGGGGCTATGGCTACACCTTC. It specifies CASNMGGYGYTF.

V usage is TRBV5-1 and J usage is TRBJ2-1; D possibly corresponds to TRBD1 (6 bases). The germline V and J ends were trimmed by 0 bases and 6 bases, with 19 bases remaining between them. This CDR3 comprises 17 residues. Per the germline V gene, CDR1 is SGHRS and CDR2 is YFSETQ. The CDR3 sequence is CASSLGPIGQLPNEQFF. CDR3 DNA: TGCGCCAGCAGCTTGGGCCCGATAGGACAGCTACCCAATGAGCAGTTCTTC. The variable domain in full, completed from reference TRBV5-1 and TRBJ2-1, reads KAGVTQTPRYLIKTRGQQVTLSCSPISGHRSVSWYQQTPGQGLQFLFEYFSETQRNKGNFPGRFSGRQFSNSRSEMNVSTLELGDSALYLCASSLGPIGQLPNEQFFGPGTRLTVL.

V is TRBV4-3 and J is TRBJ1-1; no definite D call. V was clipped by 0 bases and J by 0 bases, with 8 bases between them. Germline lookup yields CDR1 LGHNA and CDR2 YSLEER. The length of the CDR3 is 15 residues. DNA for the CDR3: TGCGCCAGCAGCCAAGATCCGGGGATGAACACTGAAGCTTTCTTT. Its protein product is CASSQDPGMNTEAFF.

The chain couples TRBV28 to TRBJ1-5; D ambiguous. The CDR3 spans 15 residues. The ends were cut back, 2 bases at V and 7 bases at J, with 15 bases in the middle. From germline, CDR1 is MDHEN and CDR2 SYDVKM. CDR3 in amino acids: CASSLPSPPGQPQHF. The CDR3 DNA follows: TGTGCCAGCAGTTTACCGAGCCCACCGGGGCAGCCCCAGCATTTT.

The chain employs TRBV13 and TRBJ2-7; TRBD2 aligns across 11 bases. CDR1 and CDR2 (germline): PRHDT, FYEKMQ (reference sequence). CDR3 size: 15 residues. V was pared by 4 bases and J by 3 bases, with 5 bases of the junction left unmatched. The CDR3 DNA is TGTGCCAGCAGCTGGGGACTAGCGGTGGTCTACGAGCAGTACTTC. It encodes CASSWGLAVVYEQYF. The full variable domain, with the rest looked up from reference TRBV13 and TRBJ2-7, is AAGVIQSPRHLIKEKRETATLKCYPIPRHDTVYWYQQGPGQDPQFLISFYEKMQSDKGSIPDRFSAQQFSDYHSELNMSSLELGDSALYFCASSWGLAVVYEQYFGPGTRLTVT.

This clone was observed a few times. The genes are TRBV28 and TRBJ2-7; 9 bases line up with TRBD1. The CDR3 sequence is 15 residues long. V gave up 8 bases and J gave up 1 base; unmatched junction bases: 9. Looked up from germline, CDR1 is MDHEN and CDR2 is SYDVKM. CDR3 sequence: CASVDLTGGSYEQYF. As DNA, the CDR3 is TGTGCCAGCGTCGACCTGACAGGGGGTTCCTACGAGCAGTACTTC.

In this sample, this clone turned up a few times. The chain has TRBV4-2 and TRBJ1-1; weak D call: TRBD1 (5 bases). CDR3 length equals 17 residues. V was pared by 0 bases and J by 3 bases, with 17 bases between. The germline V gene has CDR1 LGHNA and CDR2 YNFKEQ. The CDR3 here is CASSQDSWGLGDTEAFF. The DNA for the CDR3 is TGTGCCAGCAGCCAAGATAGTTGGGGACTCGGGGACACTGAAGCTTTCTTT.

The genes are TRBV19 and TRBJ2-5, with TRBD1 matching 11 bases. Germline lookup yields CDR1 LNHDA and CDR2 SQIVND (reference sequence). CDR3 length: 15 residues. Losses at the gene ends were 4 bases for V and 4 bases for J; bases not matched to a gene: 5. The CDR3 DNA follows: TGTGCCAGTAGTAACGGACAGGGGGCTCTAGAGACCCAGTACTTC. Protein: CASSNGQGALETQYF.

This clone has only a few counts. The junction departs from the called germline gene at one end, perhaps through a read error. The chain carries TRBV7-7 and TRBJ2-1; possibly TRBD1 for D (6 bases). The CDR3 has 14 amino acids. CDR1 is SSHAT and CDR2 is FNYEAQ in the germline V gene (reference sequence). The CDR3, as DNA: TGTGCTAGCAGCTTAGGTACAGGGTTTCTTGAGCAGTTCTTC. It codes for CASSLGTGFLEQFF.

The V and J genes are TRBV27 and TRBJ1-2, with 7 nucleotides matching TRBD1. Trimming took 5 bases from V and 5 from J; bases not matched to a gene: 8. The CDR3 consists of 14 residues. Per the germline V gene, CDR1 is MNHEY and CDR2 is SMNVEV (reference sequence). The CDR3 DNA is TGTGCCAGCAGTAACTACAGGGGTGGGTATGGCTACACCTTC. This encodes CASSNYRGGYGYTF.

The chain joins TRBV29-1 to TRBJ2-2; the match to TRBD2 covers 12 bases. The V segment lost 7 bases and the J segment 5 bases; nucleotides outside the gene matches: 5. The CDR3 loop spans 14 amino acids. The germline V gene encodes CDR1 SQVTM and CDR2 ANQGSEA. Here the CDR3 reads CSAGLAGRTGELFF. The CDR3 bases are TGCAGCGCAGGACTAGCGGGAAGGACCGGGGAGCTGTTTTTT.

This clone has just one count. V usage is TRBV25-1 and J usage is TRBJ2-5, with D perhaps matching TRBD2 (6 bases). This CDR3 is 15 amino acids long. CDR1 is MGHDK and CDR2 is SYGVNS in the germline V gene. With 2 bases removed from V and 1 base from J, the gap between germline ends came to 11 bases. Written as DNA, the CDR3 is TGTGCCAGCAGTGAAGGTCGGGAGCCCCAAGAGACCCAGTACTTC. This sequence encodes CASSEGREPQETQYF. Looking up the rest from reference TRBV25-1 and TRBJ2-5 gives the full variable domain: EADIYQTPRYLVIGTGKKITLECSQTMGHDKMYWYQQDPGMELHLIHYSYGVNSTEKGDLSSESTVSRIRTEHFPLTLESARPSHTSQYLCASSEGREPQETQYFGPGTRLLVL.

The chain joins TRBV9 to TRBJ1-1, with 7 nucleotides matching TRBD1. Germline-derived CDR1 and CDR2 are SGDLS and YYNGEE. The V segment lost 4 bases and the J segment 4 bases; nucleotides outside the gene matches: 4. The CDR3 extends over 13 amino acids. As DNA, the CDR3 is TGTGCCAGCAGCTCCCCAGGGGGCACTGAAGCTTTCTTT. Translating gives CASSSPGGTEAFF.

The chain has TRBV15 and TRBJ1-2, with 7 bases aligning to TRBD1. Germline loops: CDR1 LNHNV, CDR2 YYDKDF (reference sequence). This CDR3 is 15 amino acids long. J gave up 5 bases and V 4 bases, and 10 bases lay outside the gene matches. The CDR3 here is CATSIFGQATYGYTF. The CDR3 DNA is TGTGCCACCAGCATCTTCGGACAGGCAACGTATGGCTACACCTTC.

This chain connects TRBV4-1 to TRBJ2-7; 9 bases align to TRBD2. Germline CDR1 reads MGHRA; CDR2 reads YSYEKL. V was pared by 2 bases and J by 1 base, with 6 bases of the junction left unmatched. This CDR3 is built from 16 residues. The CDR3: CASSQWREGLSYEQYF. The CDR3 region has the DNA TGCGCCAGCAGCCAATGGCGGGAGGGCCTTTCCTACGAGCAGTACTTC.

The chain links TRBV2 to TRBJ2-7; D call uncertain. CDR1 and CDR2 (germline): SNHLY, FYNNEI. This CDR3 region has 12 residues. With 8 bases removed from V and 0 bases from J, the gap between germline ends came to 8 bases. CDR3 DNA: TGTGCCAGCTCCCTGAGCTCCTACGAGCAGTACTTC. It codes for CASSLSSYEQYF.